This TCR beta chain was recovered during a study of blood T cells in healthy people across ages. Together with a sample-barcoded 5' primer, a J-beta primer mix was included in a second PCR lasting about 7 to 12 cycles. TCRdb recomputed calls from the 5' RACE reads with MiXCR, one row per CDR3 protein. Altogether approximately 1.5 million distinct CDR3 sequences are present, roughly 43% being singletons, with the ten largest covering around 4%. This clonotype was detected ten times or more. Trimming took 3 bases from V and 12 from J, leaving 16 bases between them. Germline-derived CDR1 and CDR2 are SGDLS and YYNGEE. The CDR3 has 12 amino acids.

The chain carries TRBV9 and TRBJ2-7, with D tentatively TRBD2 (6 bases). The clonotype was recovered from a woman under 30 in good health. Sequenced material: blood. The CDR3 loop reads CASSAHTGVVYF. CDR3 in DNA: TGTGCCAGCAGCGCGCACACGGGGGTGGTGTACTTC.